Listed below are T cell receptor beta chains from one sample, sequenced in a study of CD8+CD57+ T cells in acquired aplastic anemia. TCRdb processed the reads anew with MiXCR; each CDR3 protein has one entry. The top ten hold less than 0.85% of the sample, which has 450,000 to 550,000 distinct CDR3 sequences, about a third seen once. Sequenced sample: sorted CD4+, CD8+, or CD8+CD57+ T cells (not recorded which) from PBMCs. These TCRs come from a human donor with aplastic anemia. The CDR3 runs from the conserved cysteine through the conserved F or W. A D gene is named only where the DNA matches it firmly. Not all rows give a size; the values are once, few, many and, for expanded clones, a class.

d_gene	abundance	j_gene	v_gene	CDR3nt	CDR3aa
NA	few	TRBJ2-1	TRBV5-1	TGCGCCAGCAGCTTGGTAGGGGACGGGTACAATGAGCAGTTCTTC	CASSLVGDGYNEQFF
NA	NA	TRBJ1-6	TRBV7-3	TGTGCCAGCAGTTTAAATGTGGGAAATTCACCCCTCCACTTT	CASSLNVGNSPLHF
NA	NA	TRBJ1-1	TRBV5-1	TGCGCCAGCAGCTTGTTGGGTAGTTACACTGAAGCTTTCTTT	CASSLLGSYTEAFF
NA	NA	TRBJ2-7	TRBV7-8	TGTGCCAGCAGCTTAGTTCCGCTGGGGTTATCCTACGAGCAGTACTTC	CASSLVPLGLSYEQYF
NA	NA	TRBJ1-5	TRBV12-3/TRBV12-4	TGTGCCAGCAGTGGGGCAGCCGCGGGGCCCCAGCATTTT	CASSGAAAGPQHF
TRBD1	many	TRBJ2-7	TRBV10-1	TGCGCCAGCGGCCGGGACAGGGGTGCCTACGAGCAGTACTTC	CASGRDRGAYEQYF
NA	many	TRBJ2-1	TRBV10-3	TGTGCCATCAGTTCAACGGACAGAATCGTCTACAATGAGCAGTTCTTC	CAISSTDRIVYNEQFF
TRBD1	NA	TRBJ2-1	TRBV24-1	TGTGCCACCAGTGACCAACGGGACAGGGGATCCTACAATGAGCAGTTCTTC	CATSDQRDRGSYNEQFF
NA	many	TRBJ2-1	TRBV25-1	TGTGCCAGCAGTGAATATTTAGCCTCGCACTACAATGAGCAGTTCTTC	CASSEYLASHYNEQFF
NA	NA	TRBJ1-2	TRBV30	TGTGCCTGGAGGGAGGGGGGGCCCTACACCTTC	CAWREGGPYTF
TRBD1	many	TRBJ2-7	TRBV2	TGTGCCAGCAGTGAGAACGCGGGACAGGGATACGAGCAGTACTTC	CASSENAGQGYEQYF
NA	NA	TRBJ1-1	TRBV15	TGTGCCACCAGCAGAGAACCTGTGAACACTGAAGCTTTCTTT	CATSREPVNTEAFF
TRBD1	NA	TRBJ1-5	TRBV7-2	TGTGCCAGCAGCAACAGGGGTTTGCCCCAGCATTTT	CASSNRGLPQHF
TRBD1	many	TRBJ2-3	TRBV9	TGTGCCAGCAGCGTAGGCGACAGGGGGACAGATACGCAGTATTTT	CASSVGDRGTDTQYF
NA	NA	TRBJ1-6	TRBV7-3	TGTGCCAGCAGCTATAATTGGGTGCAGGCGCCTGGGACCCTCCACTTT	CASSYNWVQAPGTLHF
TRBD1	once	TRBJ2-1	TRBV24-1	TGTGCCACCAGCTCCCGGGACAGGGACCTTGAGCAGTTCTTC	CATSSRDRDLEQFF
NA	NA	TRBJ1-1	TRBV5-4	TGTGCCAGCAGCTTGGGACCCCCGAACACTGAAGCTTTCTTT	CASSLGPPNTEAFF
NA	many	TRBJ1-1	TRBV29-1	TGCAGCGTTGTGGGAGGAATCGGAGCCTTCATGAACACTGAAGCTTTCTTT	CSVVGGIGAFMNTEAFF
TRBD1	many	TRBJ1-6	TRBV7-9	TGTGCCAGCAGGGGACAGATGAATTCACCCCTCCACTTT	CASRGQMNSPLHF
TRBD1	few	TRBJ2-7	TRBV2	TGTGCCAGCAGTCCGACAGGGCTGACTCGGCAGTACTTC	CASSPTGLTRQYF
TRBD1	NA	TRBJ1-2	TRBV11-2	TGTGCCAGCAGGCCACAAACCCGGGACAGGGTCGCAGGCTACACCTTC	CASRPQTRDRVAGYTF
NA	NA	TRBJ1-1	TRBV2	TGTGCCAGCAGTGTAGTAGGGGGGAACACTGAAGCTTTCTTT	CASSVVGGNTEAFF
NA	NA	TRBJ2-7	TRBV7-2	TGTGCCAGCAGCTTTTCGGGGCCAGCGGCCTACGAGCAGTACTTC	CASSFSGPAAYEQYF
NA	NA	TRBJ2-5	TRBV14	TGTGCCAGCAGCCAAGCACAACCCGGGCAGGAGACCCAGTACTTC	CASSQAQPGQETQYF
TRBD2	many	TRBJ2-7	TRBV14	TGTGCCAGCAGATATAGCGGGAGTGGCGAGCAGTACTTC	CASRYSGSGEQYF
TRBD1	NA	TRBJ1-2	TRBV7-9	TGTGCCAGCAGCCCACGGGACAGGTCGAACTATGGCTACACCTTC	CASSPRDRSNYGYTF
TRBD1	NA	TRBJ1-5	TRBV10-3	TGTGCCATCAGTGAGTCCGTGACAGGGAATCCCCGCGAGCATTTT	CAISESVTGNPREHF
TRBD1	few	TRBJ1-2	TRBV25-1	TGTGCCAGCGGGACAGCTAACTATGGCTACACCTTC	CASGTANYGYTF
NA	NA	TRBJ1-1	TRBV2	TGTGCCAGCAGTTTATCCGACATTGCTTTCTTT	CASSLSDIAFF
NA	many	TRBJ1-1	TRBV2	TGTGCCAGCAGTGTCGAGGAGGCTTTCTTT	CASSVEEAFF
TRBD2	NA	TRBJ2-1	TRBV19	TGTGCCAGCAGCCCCACGGGCGGGGGGTCTGAGCAGTTCTTC	CASSPTGGGSEQFF
NA	many	TRBJ1-5	TRBV19	TGTGCCAGTAGTATAATGGTAGGGCCCGGTCAGCCCCAGCATTTT	CASSIMVGPGQPQHF
NA	NA	TRBJ1-1	TRBV7-3	TGTGCCAGCAGCTCCTCATACCGACTGAACACTGAAGCTTTCTTT	CASSSSYRLNTEAFF
NA	many	TRBJ2-7	TRBV19	TGTGCCAGTAGTATTGTTGGGGATCGGGAGCAGTACTTC	CASSIVGDREQYF
TRBD2	many	TRBJ2-1	TRBV24-1	TGTGCCACCAGTGATAGGGGTGAGCAGGGAGGGGATGAGCAGTTCTTC	CATSDRGEQGGDEQFF
NA	NA	TRBJ1-6	TRBV12-5	TGTGCTAGTGGTTTGATGGTAGGGAGTAATTCACCCCTCCACTTT	CASGLMVGSNSPLHF
NA	NA	TRBJ1-5	TRBV20-1	TGCAGTCCCCATCACGGACCCCTCAATCAGCCCCAGCATTTT	CSPHHGPLNQPQHF
TRBD2	NA	TRBJ2-7	TRBV18	TGTGCCAGCTCACCAGGGAGTAGCGGGACTATCCGGGACGAGCAGTACTTC	CASSPGSSGTIRDEQYF
NA	NA	TRBJ1-4	TRBV19	TGTGCCAGTAGTAAATCGACGGCTAATGAAAAACTGTTTTTT	CASSKSTANEKLFF